This T cell receptor (beta chain) comes out of a study of T cell repertoires in ileal Crohn's disease. About the study: Median disease duration was approximately eight years; 35% smoked at surgery. Study conclusions and caveats: Endoscopic recurrence occurred in every patient whose clonality exceeded 26.8%. Endoscopy was done a median about 6.8 months after surgery.

From germline, CDR1 is MNHEY and CDR2 SVGAGI. V lost 6 bases, J lost 4 bases, and 16 bases lay in between. CDR3 length equals 15 residues. As for this clone: Its antigen is unidentified.

Per sample, roughly 470 nanograms of biopsy DNA were TCRB immunosequenced. The assay was immunoSEQ multiplex PCR, and TCRdb's table has in-frame clones only and misses some. Among approximately 3,000 clones, around 88% were seen once, and the ten largest hold 5.1%. This sample's time point: neoterminal ileum biopsy at postoperative endoscopy, about 6 months after surgery. The chain has TRBV6-5 and TRBJ2-1; tentative D call: TRBD1 (8 bases). Sequenced: ileal tissue. The TCR sequence derives from an adult with Crohn's disease. In DNA form, the CDR3 reads TGTGCCAGCAGCCGACAGGGGAGGGGTTACAATGAGCAGTTCTTC. Encoded protein: CASSRQGRGYNEQFF.